This TCR beta chain was sequenced in a study of CD8+CD57+ T cells in acquired aplastic anemia. Background on the study: Average DNA yield from sorted CD4+ and CD8+ cells was about 3 ug.

The TCR beta profiling, which covered VDJ combination and CDR3 sequence, was carried out using genomic DNA as the template. MiXCR was run by TCRdb on the reads, yielding one entry per CDR3 protein. The table lists 110,000 or so distinct CDR3 sequences, 50% to 60% of them singletons, with around 29% in the top ten. Trimming took 4 bases from V and 0 from J; bases not matched to a gene: 7. Per the germline V gene, CDR1 is SGHAT and CDR2 is FQDESV (reference sequence). This CDR3 is 16 amino acids long. General study results and limits: Researchers reported that CD8+ Simpson's diversity was not significantly different in patients versus controls.

The table lists this clonotype with a few counts. Antigen specificity is unknown. A read error may explain this, as a much larger clone is one base away. Given the absence of the conserved phenylalanine or tryptophan at the CDR3 end, a read error is likely. CD8+CD57+ cell expansion had been shown by flow cytometry in patients chosen for sequencing. Patients were untreated when blood was sampled. The sequence derives from a human donor with aplastic anemia. Sequencing was done on a sample of sorted CD4+, CD8+, or CD8+CD57+ T cells (not recorded which) from PBMCs. This sequence joins TRBV11-1 and TRBJ2-7; TRBD1 matches 9 bases. CDR3 sequence: CASSSIRGQGSYEQYS. CDR3 bases: TGTGCCAGCAGCTCGATAAGGGGACAGGGCTCCTACGAGCAGTACTCC.